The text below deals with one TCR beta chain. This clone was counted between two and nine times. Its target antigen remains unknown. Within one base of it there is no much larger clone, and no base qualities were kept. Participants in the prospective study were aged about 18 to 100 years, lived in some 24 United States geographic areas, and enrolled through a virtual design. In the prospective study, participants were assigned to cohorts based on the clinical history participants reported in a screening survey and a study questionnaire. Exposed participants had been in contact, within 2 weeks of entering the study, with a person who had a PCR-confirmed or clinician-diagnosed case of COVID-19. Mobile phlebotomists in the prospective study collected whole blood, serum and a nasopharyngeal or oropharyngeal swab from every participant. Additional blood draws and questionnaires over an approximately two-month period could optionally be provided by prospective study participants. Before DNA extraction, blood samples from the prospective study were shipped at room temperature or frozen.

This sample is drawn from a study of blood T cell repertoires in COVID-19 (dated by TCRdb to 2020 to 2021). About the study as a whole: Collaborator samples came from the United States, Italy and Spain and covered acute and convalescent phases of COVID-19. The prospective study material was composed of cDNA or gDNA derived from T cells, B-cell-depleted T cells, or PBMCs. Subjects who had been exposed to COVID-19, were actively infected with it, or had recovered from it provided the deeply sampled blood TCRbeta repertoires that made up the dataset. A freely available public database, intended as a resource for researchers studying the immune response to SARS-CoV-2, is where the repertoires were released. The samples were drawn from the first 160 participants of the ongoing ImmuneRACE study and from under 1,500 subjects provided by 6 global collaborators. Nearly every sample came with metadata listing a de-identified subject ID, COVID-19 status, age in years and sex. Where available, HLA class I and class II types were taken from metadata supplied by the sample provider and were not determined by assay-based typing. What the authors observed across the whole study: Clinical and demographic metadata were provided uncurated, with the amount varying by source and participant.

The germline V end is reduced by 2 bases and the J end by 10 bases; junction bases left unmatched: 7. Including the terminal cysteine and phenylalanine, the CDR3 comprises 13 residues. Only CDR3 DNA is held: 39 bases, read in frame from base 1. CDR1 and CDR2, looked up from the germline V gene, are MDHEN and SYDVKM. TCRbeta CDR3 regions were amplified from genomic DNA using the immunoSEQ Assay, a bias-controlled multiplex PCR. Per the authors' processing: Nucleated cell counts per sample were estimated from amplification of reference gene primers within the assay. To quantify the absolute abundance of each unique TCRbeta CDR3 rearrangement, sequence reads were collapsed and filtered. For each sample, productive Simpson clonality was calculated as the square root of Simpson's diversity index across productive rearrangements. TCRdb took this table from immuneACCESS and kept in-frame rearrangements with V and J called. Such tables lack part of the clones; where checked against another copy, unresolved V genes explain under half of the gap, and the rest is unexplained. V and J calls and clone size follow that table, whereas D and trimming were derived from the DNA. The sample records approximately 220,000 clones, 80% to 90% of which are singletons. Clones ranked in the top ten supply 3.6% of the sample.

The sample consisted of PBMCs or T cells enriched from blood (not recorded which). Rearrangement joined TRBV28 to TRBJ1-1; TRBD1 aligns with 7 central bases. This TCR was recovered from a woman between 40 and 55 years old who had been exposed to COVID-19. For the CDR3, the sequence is CASSLPGTETAFF. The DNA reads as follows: TGTGCCAGCAGTTTACCCGGGACAGAAACAGCTTTCTTT.